This TCR beta chain came from a study of shared clonotypes between healthy human individuals. Only in-frame clones appear in the TCRdb table, and some are missing; sequencing was by immunoSEQ multiplex PCR. The top ten hold roughly 13% of the sample, which has some 490,000 clones, around 85% seen once. Trimming stripped 2 bases from V and 0 bases from J, with 7 bases between. Germline values: CDR1 MNHEY, CDR2 SVGAGI. This CDR3 is 14 amino acids long. The chain combines TRBV6-5 with TRBJ1-1; D gene unclear. Material: PBMCs. The sequence derives from a woman between 40 and 55 years old in good health. Some clones in this sample may be carry-over from other donors' samples. CDR3 sequence: CASSYGSMNTEAFF. In DNA form, the CDR3 reads TGTGCCAGCAGTTACGGCTCCATGAACACTGAAGCTTTCTTT.